This T cell receptor (beta chain) is from a study of T-cell memory formation after mild COVID-19. The overall study: Among the donors, TCR clusters were largely specific to each donor. The study, taken as a whole, reports: CD8+ contracting clones occupied EMRA, while CD4+ ones occupied mainly CM and EM. Balance between CD4 and CD8 was seen in clones contracting day 15 to 85, and a CD4+ lean was seen in later expanders. Cross-reactive memory seemingly joined, as some responding clones were found in pre-infection memory.

Via MiXCR, TCRdb re-called the 5' RACE reads, giving one row per CDR3 protein. This sample has tens of thousands of distinct CDR3 sequences, with roughly 16% found just once. Comments on this clonotype: The antigen is not known.

Germline lookup yields CDR1 SQVTM and CDR2 ANQGSEA. The CDR3 contains 15 residues. The V end lost 2 bases, the J end lost 3 bases, and 16 bases lay between the germline ends. Material: PBMCs or a T cell subset sorted from them (not recorded which). This sequence originates from a man aged 18 to 35 who had mild COVID-19 (a few samples of this study predate the infection). Cell type and time point are not known. This chain joins TRBV29-1 and TRBJ2-5; D is uncertain. The CDR3 region has the DNA TGCAGCGTTGAATCGGGCCGCGGAGAGAAAGAGACCCAGTACTTC. This translates into CSVESGRGEKETQYF.